Listed here are 27 T cell receptor beta chains from one sample, sequenced in a study of spatial heterogeneity in lung cancer. Study-level results: It was found that expanded intratumoral alpha and beta TCR counts tracked tumor mutation counts.

No cognate antigen is known for these TCRs. The sample's time point: sample taken at primary tumor resection. One entry per CDR3 protein results from TCRdb running MiXCR on the 5' RACE reads. Among more than 3,500 distinct CDR3 sequences listed, 5.3% were seen once. The starting material was lung tumor tissue, obtained at surgery. The receptors shown here come from a female donor with early-stage non-small cell lung cancer.

This clonotype is categorized as medium-sized. The V call is TRBV6-2 or TRBV6-3, the J call TRBJ1-2; perhaps TRBD1 as D (6 bases). The CDR3 runs 14 residues. V lost 6 bases, J lost 6 bases, and 17 bases lay in between. CDR1 and CDR2 (germline): MNHEY, SVGEGT. The CDR3: CASRRTQGLDGYTF. The CDR3 DNA follows: TGTGCCAGCAGACGCACACAGGGCTTGGATGGCTACACCTTC.

This clonotype was counted at least ten times. The chain employs TRBV11-2 and TRBJ2-2, with a possible D match to TRBD2 (5 bases). There are 16 residues in the CDR3. Trimming took off 2 bases at V and 4 bases at J, with 14 bases between the two ends. Germline CDR1 and CDR2: SGHAT and FQNNGV. CDR3 nucleotides: TGTGCCAGCAGCTTAAATCGGGGTAGCAGCACCGGGGAGCTGTTTTTT. Residues: CASSLNRGSSTGELFF.

As for this clonotype: Its ends do not fully match the called genes, so a read error is possible. The CDR3 spells CAGSLEPGGETRYF. The CDR3 nucleotides are TGCGCCGGCAGCTTGGAACCAGGGGGAGAGACCCGGTACTTC. V gene TRBV5-1 combines with J gene TRBJ2-5; 7 positions match TRBD1. From germline, CDR1 is SGHRS and CDR2 YFSETQ. There are 14 residues in the CDR3.

By its share, this clonotype is medium-sized (0.01 to 0.1%). J is TRBJ2-1 and V is TRBV20-1, with no clear D. The CDR3 contains 14 residues. Trimming removed 0 bases from V and 1 base from J, with 7 bases in between. Germline assignment: CDR1 DFQATT and CDR2 SNEGSKA (reference sequence). The chain's CDR3 is CSARDRVSYNEQFF. CDR3 in DNA: TGCAGTGCTAGAGACCGGGTTTCCTACAATGAGCAGTTCTTC.

The sample holds many counts of this clonotype. The V gene is TRBV6-5, the J gene TRBJ2-1; 14 bases match TRBD2. The germline V gene has CDR1 MNHEY and CDR2 SVGAGI. Trimming at V came to 8 bases and at J to 7 bases, leaving 4 bases not matched to a gene. The CDR3 is made up of 14 amino acids. The CDR3 sequence is CASGLAGGWNEQFF. The CDR3 nucleotides read TGTGCCAGCGGACTAGCGGGAGGTTGGAATGAGCAGTTCTTC.

Sample share makes this clonotype medium-sized. The V call is TRBV7-9, the J call TRBJ1-6; D is unclear. With 5 bases removed from V and 6 bases from J, the gap between germline ends came to 8 bases. Germline V gene lookup returns CDR1 SEHNR and CDR2 FQNEAQ (reference sequence). The CDR3 has 13 residues. DNA for the CDR3: TGTGCCAGCAGCCCCCCTGCTAATTCACCCCTCCACTTT. This codes for CASSPPANSPLHF.

This clonotype is medium-sized. The gene calls are TRBV4-2 and TRBJ2-1, with 7 positions matching TRBD2. In germline, CDR1 is LGHNA, CDR2 YNFKEQ. V lost 3 bases, J lost 3 bases, and 8 bases stayed unmatched. The CDR3 extends over 16 amino acids. The CDR3 loop is CASSQDGAGVYNEQFF. The CDR3 bases are TGTGCCAGCAGCCAGGATGGCGCGGGAGTCTACAATGAGCAGTTCTTC.

This clonotype was recorded at least ten times. This chain links TRBV29-1 with TRBJ2-7, with D possibly TRBD1 on 5 matching bases. The CDR3 has 14 amino acids. CDR1 and CDR2 (germline): SQVTM, ANQGSEA. V was trimmed by 5 bases and J by 0 bases, leaving 14 bases between them. As DNA, the CDR3 is TGCAGCGTTATGACGGACACGTTCTCCTACGAGCAGTACTTC. As protein: CSVMTDTFSYEQYF.

By share of the sample, this clonotype is medium-sized. The chain is built from TRBV2 and TRBJ1-4; D perhaps matches TRBD1 (5 bases). Trimming cost V 4 bases and J 7 bases, with 13 bases left between them. The CDR3 consists of 14 residues. Germline V gene lookup returns CDR1 SNHLY and CDR2 FYNNEI. In DNA form, the CDR3 reads TGTGCCAGCAGTGTTCAGGGCTTTGTTGAAAAACTGTTTTTT. This codes for CASSVQGFVEKLFF.

In this sample, this clonotype turned up a few times. The chain recombines TRBV7-3 with TRBJ2-3; 11 bases map to TRBD2. J was trimmed by 8 bases and V by 5 bases; bases with no gene match: 6. The CDR3 consists of 14 residues. From germline, CDR1 is SGHTA and CDR2 FQGTGA. The CDR3 sequence is CASSPTSGSGTQYF. The CDR3 coding sequence is TGTGCCAGCAGCCCAACTAGCGGGAGTGGTACGCAGTATTTT.

This clonotype is judged medium-sized. The chain uses TRBV30 and TRBJ2-1; the D gene could be TRBD1 or TRBD2 (7 bases each). This CDR3 region has 14 residues. Trimming pared 3 bases from V and 9 bases from J, leaving 18 bases between. CDR1 is GTSNPN and CDR2 is SVGIG in the germline V gene (reference sequence). This chain's CDR3 is CAWRGRGGHSEQFF. CDR3 nucleotide sequence: TGTGCCTGGAGGGGCAGGGGGGGGCACAGTGAGCAGTTCTTC. Together with reference TRBV30 and TRBJ2-1, the CDR3 gives the full variable domain: SQTIHQWPATLVQPVGSPLSLECTVEGTSNPNLYWYRQAAGRGLQLLFYSVGIGQISSEVPQNLSASRPQDRQFILSSKKLLLSDSGFYLCAWRGRGGHSEQFFGPGTRLTVL.

By proportion, this clonotype is medium-sized (0.01 to 0.1%). The chain uses TRBV18 and TRBJ2-7, with TRBD1 matching 9 bases. Germline CDR1 is KGHSH and CDR2 is LQKENI. The CDR3 sequence is 15 residues long. The V segment lost 3 bases and the J segment 4 bases; nucleotides outside the gene matches: 7. The CDR3 here is CASSPTTGTGYEQYF. In nucleotides, the CDR3 is TGTGCCAGCTCACCCACCACCGGGACAGGGTACGAGCAGTACTTC. Using reference TRBV18 and TRBJ2-7 for the parts outside the CDR3, the full variable domain is NAGVMQNPRHLVRRRGQEARLRCSPMKGHSHVYWYRQLPEEGLKFMVYLQKENIIDESGMPKERFSAEFPKEGPSILRIQQVVRGDSAAYFCASSPTTGTGYEQYFGPGTRLTVT.

This clonotype counts as medium-sized. This chain uses TRBV6-2 or TRBV6-3 with TRBJ2-2; 7 bases are a match to TRBD2. This CDR3 has 17 residues. Trimming removed 5 bases from V and 1 base from J; junction bases left unmatched: 10. Germline CDR1 reads MNHEY; CDR2 reads SVGEGT. Written as DNA, the CDR3 is TGTGCCAGCAGTCCCCCTAGCGGCCGGGGGAACACCGGGGAGCTGTTTTTT. Residues: CASSPPSGRGNTGELFF.

V is TRBV7-6 and J is TRBJ2-5; D not certain. This CDR3 has 15 amino acids. Trimming took off 2 bases at V and 6 bases at J, with 16 bases between the two ends. The V gene's germline CDR1 is SGHVS and CDR2 FNYEAQ. CDR3 DNA: TGTGCCAGCAGCTTAACAGCTCTTAATACACAGACCCAGTACTTC. Translated, it gives CASSLTALNTQTQYF.

This clonotype showed up many times. The CDR3 sequence: CSAAGGNYEQYF. The CDR3 bases are TGCAGTGCAGCGGGGGGGAACTACGAGCAGTACTTC. J is TRBJ2-7 and V is TRBV20-1, with 10 bases fitting TRBD2. The CDR3 sequence is 12 residues long. The germline V gene has CDR1 DFQATT and CDR2 SNEGSKA (reference sequence). J gave up 3 bases and V 6 bases, and 2 bases lay outside the gene matches.

This clonotype has a count of ten or more. The chain is built from TRBV7-3 and TRBJ2-2; 13 bases map to TRBD2. Germline lookup yields CDR1 SGHTA and CDR2 FQGTGA. V lost 6 bases to trimming and J lost 6 bases; unmatched junction nucleotides: 10. This CDR3 has 17 amino acids. As DNA, the CDR3 is TGTGCCAGCAGTCGGGGCCGACTAGCGGGAGGAGCCGGGGAGCTGTTTTTT. This gives the protein CASSRGRLAGGAGELFF.

This clonotype was found a few times. The chain is built from TRBV10-3 and TRBJ1-1; D gene ambiguous. Germline CDR1 and CDR2: ENHRY and SYGVKD. The CDR3 spans 12 residues. With 0 bases removed from V and 8 bases from J, the gap between germline ends came to 7 bases. The CDR3 spells CAISESTGEAFF. CDR3 in DNA: TGTGCCATCAGTGAGTCGACCGGAGAAGCTTTCTTT.

This clonotype is medium-sized in the sample. The chain carries TRBV20-1 and TRBJ2-7, with 8 bases fitting TRBD1. Per the germline V gene, CDR1 is DFQATT and CDR2 is SNEGSKA (reference sequence). The J segment lost 7 bases and the V segment lost 5 bases, leaving 13 bases of the junction unmatched. The CDR3 is 14 residues long. The CDR3: CSAPTGGPFSEQYF. Here the CDR3 DNA reads TGCAGTGCTCCAACAGGGGGACCCTTTAGTGAGCAGTACTTC.

By share, this clonotype counts as medium-sized. The chain uses TRBV7-3 and TRBJ2-3; unclear D gene. Looked up from germline, CDR1 is SGHTA and CDR2 is FQGTGA. This CDR3 is 13 amino acids long. Deletions cut 2 bases from V and 11 bases from J, with 14 bases between. In DNA form, the CDR3 reads TGTGCCAGCAGCTTATCGCCGGACCCAAAGCAGTATTTT. It translates to CASSLSPDPKQYF.

By share, this clonotype counts as medium-sized. Here the CDR3 reads CSAREGQGANSPLHF. CDR3 DNA sequence: TGCAGTGCTAGGGAAGGACAGGGGGCGAATTCACCCCTCCACTTT. The chain couples TRBV20-1 to TRBJ1-6, with 11 bases identical to TRBD1. The CDR3 is 15 residues long. V gave up 3 bases and J gave up 7 bases; unmatched junction bases: 5. Germline V lookup: CDR1 DFQATT, CDR2 SNEGSKA (reference sequence).

This clonotype is labeled medium-sized. V is TRBV18 and J is TRBJ1-3; D uncertain. The V end lost 8 bases, the J end lost 0 bases, and 5 bases lay between the germline ends. Per germline, CDR1 KGHSH and CDR2 LQKENI. This CDR3 region has 12 residues. The CDR3 spells CASESSGNTIYF. The CDR3 coding sequence is TGTGCCAGCGAAAGCTCTGGAAACACCATATATTTT.

This clonotype is medium-sized. The chain links TRBV14 to TRBJ1-1, with D uncertain. This CDR3 is 16 amino acids long. Between the trimmed V and J ends, which lost 0 bases and 3 bases, there was a span of 14 bases. Germline CDR1 and CDR2: SGHDN and FVKESK. The CDR3 loop reads CASSQDSRAWYTEAFF. CDR3 DNA sequence: TGTGCCAGCAGCCAAGATAGCCGGGCCTGGTACACTGAAGCTTTCTTT.

By sample share, this clonotype is medium-sized. CDR3 amino acids: CASSPQPNQPQHF. The CDR3 nucleotides are TGTGCCAGCAGTCCACAGCCGAATCAGCCCCAGCATTTT. V gene TRBV27 combines with J gene TRBJ1-5, with unresolved D. The CDR3 extends over 13 amino acids. V lost 5 bases to trimming and J lost 4 bases, with 9 bases between them. Germline V CDR1 and CDR2: MNHEY, SMNVEV (reference sequence).

The chain has TRBV6-2 or TRBV6-3 and TRBJ2-3; 13 nucleotides align to TRBD2. Trimming took 2 bases from V and 4 from J; bases not matched to a gene: 6. The germline V gene encodes CDR1 MNHEY and CDR2 SVGEGT. The CDR3 is made up of 17 amino acids. In DNA form, the CDR3 reads TGTGCCAGCAGTTACCAGGGACTAGCGGGGAAACCAGATACGCAGTATTTT. Translation gives CASSYQGLAGKPDTQYF.

This clonotype appeared a few times. The chain combines TRBV20-1 with TRBJ2-2; D gene uncertain. The CDR3 totals 13 residues. Per the germline V gene, CDR1 is DFQATT and CDR2 is SNEGSKA (reference sequence). V lost 1 base, J lost 0 bases, and 3 bases lay in between. The CDR3 bases are TGCAGTGCTAGAGCGGCGAACACCGGGGAGCTGTTTTTT. Protein: CSARAANTGELFF.

This clonotype was seen many times. V usage is TRBV20-1 and J usage is TRBJ2-1; 10 positions agree with TRBD2. In germline, CDR1 is DFQATT, CDR2 SNEGSKA (reference sequence). The CDR3 is 16 residues long. V dropped 0 bases and J dropped 4; count of bases not matched to a gene: 6. Written as DNA, the CDR3 is TGCAGTGCTAGAGATTTACAGCGGGGGGGTTACAATGAGCAGTTCTTC. Translation gives CSARDLQRGGYNEQFF.

This clonotype is labeled as medium-sized. The chain has TRBV12-3 or TRBV12-4 and TRBJ2-3, with D possibly matching TRBD2 (5 bases). Deletions cut 5 bases from V and 1 base from J, with 13 bases between. The CDR3 totals 15 residues. The CDR3 is CASSPDLRGTDTQYF. For the CDR3, the DNA is TGTGCCAGCAGTCCGGACTTGCGGGGCACAGATACGCAGTATTTT.